Shown below are 9 T cell receptor beta chains from a single sample sequenced in a study of technical replicates of blood from a handful of donors. Assay used: immunoSEQ multiplex PCR; TCRdb lists only in-frame clones, some missing. Seen here are tens of thousands of clones, 96% observed once, and the top ten hold 0.3% to 0.35%. The sample taken for sequencing was T cells isolated from PBMCs. The receptors were sampled from a human donor in good health.

In DNA form, the CDR3 reads TGTGCCAGTAGTCTACGGACTGAAGCTTTCTTT. This sequence encodes CASSLRTEAFF. The chain joins TRBV19 to TRBJ1-1; D is ambiguous. This CDR3 region has 11 residues. V was cut by 5 bases and J by 5 bases, with 6 bases left in between. Germline-derived CDR1 and CDR2 are LNHDA and SQIVND (reference sequence).

The rearrangement uses TRBV14 and TRBJ2-7, with D uncertain. V lost 2 bases and J 10 bases, leaving 9 bases between the germline ends. The CDR3 contains 11 residues. From germline, CDR1 is SGHDN and CDR2 FVKESK. The CDR3 protein is CASSQSLLQYF. CDR3 coding DNA: TGTGCCAGCAGCCAAAGCCTCCTACAGTACTTC.

V and J are TRBV19 and TRBJ2-5, with 8 bases that match TRBD1. The germline V gene encodes CDR1 LNHDA and CDR2 SQIVND (reference sequence). The CDR3 spans 17 residues. After removal of 4 bases from V and 0 bases from J, the junction contained 10 bases not matched to a gene. CDR3 sequence reads: CASSNYRDRQYQETQYF. In DNA, the CDR3 is TGTGCCAGTAGTAACTACCGGGACAGGCAATACCAAGAGACCCAGTACTTC. The full variable domain, its missing parts supplied by reference TRBV19 and TRBJ2-5, is DGGITQSPKYLFRKEGQNVTLSCEQNLNHDAMYWYRQDPGQGLRLIYYSQIVNDFQKGDIAEGYSVSREKKESFPLTVTSAQKNPTAFYLCASSNYRDRQYQETQYFGPGTRLLVL.

The chain uses TRBV7-2 and TRBJ2-7, with 8 positions matching TRBD2. J lost 6 bases, V lost 1 base, and 11 bases had no gene match. CDR3 length: 16 residues. Germline V gene sequence: CDR1 SGHTA, CDR2 FQGNSA. The CDR3 region is CASSLEPVAGTREQYF. CDR3 sequence (DNA): TGTGCCAGCAGCTTAGAACCCGTAGCGGGGACGCGCGAGCAGTACTTC.

A few counts support this clone. V usage is TRBV6-5 and J usage is TRBJ1-1; D remains ambiguous. With 2 bases removed from V and 7 bases from J, the gap between germline ends came to 14 bases. Germline-derived CDR1 and CDR2 are MNHEY and SVGAGI. The CDR3 covers 14 residues. CDR3 residues: CASSYIGTRHEAFF. CDR3 coding DNA: TGTGCCAGCAGTTACATCGGTACCCGACATGAAGCTTTCTTT.

This clone was seen once. The CDR3 loop is CASSDGRGGPYEQYF. The CDR3 nucleotides read TGTGCCAGCAGCGATGGTCGAGGGGGACCCTACGAGCAGTACTTC. The chain carries TRBV9 and TRBJ2-7; tentatively, D is TRBD1 (6 bases). The germline V gene encodes CDR1 SGDLS and CDR2 YYNGEE. V was shortened by 3 bases and J by 2 bases, with 15 bases between the two germline ends. The CDR3 sequence is 15 residues long.

The chain carries TRBV28 and TRBJ2-1; 11 bases fit TRBD1. The CDR3 consists of 16 residues. Unmatched junction bases numbered 10, after V lost 5 bases and J lost 7 bases. Germline V gene sequence: CDR1 MDHEN, CDR2 SYDVKM. CDR3 region: CASSAWDRGVKNEQFF. Here the CDR3 DNA reads TGTGCCAGCAGTGCCTGGGACAGGGGGGTGAAGAATGAGCAGTTCTTC.

As for this clone: The CDR3 end shows no conserved phenylalanine or tryptophan, and so a read error is likely. The DNA is omitted, as the CDR3 cannot be located on it reliably, and the CDR3 follows TCRdb's listing. The gene calls are TRBV7-3 and TRBJ2-7; the D segment call TRBD1 is taken from the table without a DNA check. The CDR3 adds up to 12 amino acids, both ends counted. Germline V gene lookup returns CDR1 SGHTA and CDR2 FQGTGA. The CDR3 is CASSFDRYVLLD.

In DNA form, the CDR3 reads TGTGCCAGCAGTACGGGACTCGACAAAGAGACCCAGTACTTC. Its protein product is CASSTGLDKETQYF. This chain uses TRBV6-5 with TRBJ2-5; D may be TRBD2 (6 bases). V was clipped by 5 bases and J by 3 bases, with 13 bases between them. CDR1 and CDR2 (germline): MNHEY, SVGAGI. The CDR3 consists of 14 residues.